Presented here are 9 T cell receptor beta chains from one specimen sequenced in a study of CD8 T cells in ankylosing spondylitis (dated by TCRdb to about 2017). What the work shows at the level of the full study, not this receptor alone: A TCR beta motif made up of several highly homologous amino acid variants appeared to be characteristic of blood from ankylosing spondylitis patients.

These TCRs are of unknown antigen specificity. The library was built by means of 5' RACE. Sequencer: Illumina HiSeq 2500. The public reads were quality trimmed at Q25 with fastp and then assembled into clones with MiXCR by TCRdb, keeping productive beta chains. Rows merge per CDR3 protein into single entries with the most common DNA and genes. The sample has under 850,000 distinct CDR3 sequences on record, under 20% of them singletons. The top ten hold about a fifth of the sample. The sequenced sample was blood, either unsorted or a sorted T cell fraction (not recorded which). These receptors were obtained from a male donor with ankylosing spondylitis.

In its sample, this clonotype was seen many times. This chain connects TRBV5-6 to TRBJ2-2; unclear D gene. V lost 5 bases to trimming and J lost 0 bases, with 8 bases between them. Germline V gene sequence: CDR1 SGHDT, CDR2 YYEEEE. The CDR3 contains 14 residues. The CDR3 DNA is TGTGCCAGCAGTATACGGGCGAACACCGGGGAGCTGTTTTTT. Residues: CASSIRANTGELFF.

The J gene is TRBJ1-2, the V gene TRBV30; D remains unclear. Germline V gene lookup returns CDR1 GTSNPN and CDR2 SVGIG (reference sequence). The CDR3 consists of 12 residues. V was clipped by 5 bases and J by 7 bases, with 14 bases between them. CDR3 DNA: TGTGCCTGGGAGCCCTGGGCTAGTGGCTACACCTTC. This encodes CAWEPWASGYTF.

This clonotype was seen more than once but under ten times. The chain carries TRBV2 and TRBJ1-1, with 11 bases that match TRBD1. Germline values: CDR1 SNHLY, CDR2 FYNNEI. The CDR3 contains 17 residues. J gave up 3 bases and V 5 bases, and 11 bases lay outside the gene matches. The CDR3 region is CASSFPGTGGRDTEAFF. CDR3 in DNA: TGTGCCAGCAGTTTTCCGGGGACAGGGGGTAGGGACACTGAAGCTTTCTTT.

In its sample, this clonotype was seen many times. The V call is TRBV4-1, the J call TRBJ1-2; no clear D gene. The CDR3 loop spans 16 amino acids. Trimming cost V 1 base and J 6 bases, with 18 bases left between them. CDR1 and CDR2 from the germline V gene are MGHRA and YSYEKL. The DNA for the CDR3 is TGCGCCAGCAGCCAAGTATGGACCGCTCGGAATAATGGCTACACCTTC. This gives the protein CASSQVWTARNNGYTF.

This clonotype was counted only a few times. The J gene is TRBJ1-1, the V gene TRBV4-3; D call uncertain. There are 13 residues in the CDR3. CDR1 is LGHNA, CDR2 YSLEER, per germline. The germline V and J ends were trimmed by 0 bases and 8 bases, with 10 bases remaining between them. The DNA of the CDR3 is TGCGCCAGCAGCCAAGATAGGACGACCGAAGCTTTCTTT. Protein product: CASSQDRTTEAFF.

This clonotype was observed a few times. Written as DNA, the CDR3 is TGTGCCAGCAGCCCTAGCGGGATGTTCGGGGAGCTGTTTTTT. Amino acids: CASSPSGMFGELFF. The chain joins TRBV7-3 to TRBJ2-2; 9 bases line up with TRBD2. Losses at the gene ends were 5 bases for V and 7 bases for J; bases not matched to a gene: 5. This CDR3 spans 14 amino acids. The germline V gene encodes CDR1 SGHTA and CDR2 FQGTGA.

The J gene is TRBJ2-7, the V gene TRBV4-1, with 8 bases matching TRBD1. CDR3 length equals 16 residues. V shed 1 base and J 3 bases; nucleotides not matched to a gene: 8. The V gene's germline CDR1 is MGHRA and CDR2 YSYEKL. CDR3 loop: CASSQVETGDGYEQYF. CDR3 sequence (DNA): TGCGCCAGCAGCCAAGTTGAGACAGGGGACGGCTACGAGCAGTACTTC.

The V gene is TRBV11-2, the J gene TRBJ2-2; 10 bases line up with TRBD2. CDR1 is SGHAT and CDR2 is FQNNGV in the germline V gene. V dropped 5 bases and J dropped 5; count of bases not matched to a gene: 5. The CDR3 runs 15 residues. CDR3 loop: CASSRGLASTGELFF. CDR3 DNA: TGTGCCAGCAGCCGGGGACTAGCGTCTACCGGGGAGCTGTTTTTT.

This clonotype was counted only a few times. V usage is TRBV20-1 and J usage is TRBJ2-5; D may correspond to TRBD1 or TRBD2 (6 bases each). The germline V and J ends were trimmed by 6 bases and 5 bases, with 28 bases remaining between them. This CDR3 region has 17 residues. From germline, CDR1 is DFQATT and CDR2 SNEGSKA (reference sequence). The CDR3 protein is CSAAWTEGLGGAETQYF. DNA for the CDR3: TGCAGTGCCGCCTGGACGGAAGGATTGGGGGGCGCGGAGACCCAGTACTTC.